This T cell receptor beta chain was documented in a study of memory CD4+ T cells and cytomegalovirus serostatus. Single viable CD3+CD4+CD8-CD45RO+ cells were sorted as the memory CD4+ T cells. Using immunoSEQ multiplex PCR, the repertoire was profiled, and TCRdb retains in-frame clones only, with some absent. Found here are about 82,000 clones, around 80% of them singletons; the top ten hold less than 0.9%. The length of the CDR3 is 14 residues. Unmatched junction bases numbered 2, after V lost 5 bases and J lost 2 bases. CDR1 is SNHLY, CDR2 FYNNEI, per germline. This sequence originates from an adult in good health and CMV-seronegative. Sequencing used memory CD4+ T cells from blood. The rearrangement joins TRBV2 to TRBJ1-3, with 8 positions matching TRBD1. The CDR3 is CASSQDRAGNTIYF. DNA for the CDR3: TGTGCCAGCAGTCAGGACAGGGCTGGAAACACCATATATTTT.